These 26 T cell receptor beta chains were sequenced from one sample in a study of naive and memory T cell subsets. Study-level results: A few larger clonotypes appeared in naive repertoires, especially CD8, possibly memory cells re-expressing CD45RA.

The beta constant-region primer was an equimolar mix of two oligonucleotides covering TRBC1 and TRBC2. Nested alpha and beta constant-region primers with the SP2 primer drove four PCR rounds on ligated cDNA. TCRdb re-derived calls from the UMI-ligation and nested PCR reads in MiXCR, one entry per CDR3 protein. The sample has over 110,000 distinct CDR3 sequences, about a fifth seen once; the top ten hold about 0.57%. Which antigens these TCRs recognize remains unknown. The sample was naive CD8+ T cells from blood. The receptors were sampled from a human donor in good health.

The chain uses TRBV6-2 or TRBV6-3 and TRBJ2-7; D gene unclear. Trimming took off 2 bases at V and 0 bases at J, with 11 bases between the two ends. There are 15 residues in the CDR3. Germline assignment: CDR1 MNHEY and CDR2 SVGEGT. DNA for the CDR3: TGTGCCAGCAGTTACGGCAGCAGGAGCTCCTACGAGCAGTACTTC. This codes for CASSYGSRSSYEQYF.

This clonotype was seen a few times. V gene TRBV28 combines with J gene TRBJ1-5; tentative D call: TRBD1 (6 bases). Germline V gives CDR1 MDHEN, CDR2 SYDVKM. CDR3 length: 17 residues. V lost 2 bases and J 2 bases, leaving 16 bases between the germline ends. For the CDR3, the DNA is TGTGCCAGCAGTTTAGTTGGGGGCGGCGGGGGCAATCAGCCCCAGCATTTT. Translating it yields CASSLVGGGGGNQPQHF.

This clonotype was found a few times. The J gene is TRBJ2-3, the V gene TRBV12-3 or TRBV12-4; unclear D gene. The CDR3 runs to 16 residues. The germline V and J ends were trimmed by 3 bases and 2 bases, with 15 bases remaining between them. CDR3 residues: CASSFLFRVNTDTQYF. The CDR3 DNA reads TGTGCCAGCAGTTTCTTGTTCCGGGTAAACACAGATACGCAGTATTTT.

This clonotype appeared a few times. The gene calls are TRBV7-9 and TRBJ1-1; D is unclear. V was trimmed by 4 bases and J by 1 base, leaving 7 bases between them. The CDR3 consists of 13 residues. Germline lookup yields CDR1 SEHNR and CDR2 FQNEAQ (reference sequence). The CDR3 loop is CASSSDWNTEAFF. In DNA, the CDR3 is TGTGCCAGCAGCTCGGACTGGAACACTGAAGCTTTCTTT. The variable domain in full, completed from reference TRBV7-9 and TRBJ1-1, reads DTGVSQNPRHKITKRGQNVTFRCDPISEHNRLYWYRQTLGQGPEFLTYFQNEAQLEKSRLLSDRFSAERPKGSFSTLEIQRTEQGDSAMYLCASSSDWNTEAFFGQGTRLTVV.

This clonotype was observed a handful of times. This chain uses TRBV30 with TRBJ2-2; D gene ambiguous. The germline gives CDR1 GTSNPN, CDR2 SVGIG (reference sequence). This CDR3 has 14 amino acids. Trimming cost V 0 bases and J 1 base, with 6 bases left between them. This CDR3 reads CAWSVGQNTGELFF. The CDR3 DNA reads as TGTGCCTGGAGTGTAGGGCAGAACACCGGGGAGCTGTTTTTT.

V is TRBV9 and J is TRBJ2-6; 9 bases match TRBD1. Germline V gives CDR1 SGDLS, CDR2 YYNGEE. J gave up 0 bases and V 2 bases, and 9 bases lay outside the gene matches. This CDR3 is 19 amino acids long. The CDR3 bases are TGTGCCAGCAGCGTGGACAGGGGCGTCCCTAACTCTGGGGCCAACGTCCTGACTTTC. It codes for CASSVDRGVPNSGANVLTF.

V gene TRBV25-1 combines with J gene TRBJ1-4; D is uncertain. V was cut by 7 bases and J by 4 bases, with 4 bases left in between. The CDR3 covers 11 residues. Germline-derived CDR1 and CDR2 are MGHDK and SYGVNS. The chain's CDR3 is CASTNNEKLFF. DNA of the CDR3: TGTGCCAGCACGAATAATGAAAAACTGTTTTTT.

The chain combines TRBV12-3 or TRBV12-4 with TRBJ2-7; 7 bases fit TRBD2. CDR3 length: 13 residues. V lost 3 bases and J lost 4; bases outside the gene matches: 3. In DNA form, the CDR3 reads TGTGCCAGCAGTTTCAGCGGGGTATACGAGCAGTACTTC. Residues: CASSFSGVYEQYF.

This clonotype was seen more than once but under ten times. This chain connects TRBV29-1 to TRBJ2-7; TRBD2 matches 8 bases. V was pared by 7 bases and J by 3 bases, with 5 bases of the junction left unmatched. Germline lookup yields CDR1 SQVTM and CDR2 ANQGSEA. This CDR3 has 12 amino acids. The CDR3 DNA reads as TGCAGCGCCGGGAGGGGTATCTACGAGCAGTACTTC. This encodes CSAGRGIYEQYF.

This clonotype was seen a few times. The rearrangement uses TRBV6-5 and TRBJ2-1; D is possibly TRBD1 (6 bases). Trimming pared 4 bases from V and 3 bases from J, leaving 19 bases between. This CDR3 is 17 amino acids long. Germline V gene sequence: CDR1 MNHEY, CDR2 SVGAGI. CDR3 loop: CASSLGQGLRGYNEQFF. The CDR3 DNA reads as TGTGCCAGCAGTTTAGGGCAGGGTCTCAGGGGCTACAATGAGCAGTTCTTC.

This clonotype was detected only a few times. The chain uses TRBV6-2 or TRBV6-3 and TRBJ2-2; 8 nucleotides align to TRBD1. There are 16 residues in the CDR3. Trimming took 6 bases from V and 2 from J; bases not matched to a gene: 8. CDR1 and CDR2 (germline): MNHEY, SVGEGT. The DNA for the CDR3 is TGTGCCAGCAGGAAACCGACAGGGGATAACACCGGGGAGCTGTTTTTT. Translation: CASRKPTGDNTGELFF.

This clonotype was seen only a few times. V gene TRBV7-6 combines with J gene TRBJ1-6; no definite D call. Germline lookup yields CDR1 SGHVS and CDR2 FNYEAQ. CDR3 length: 13 amino acids. Trimming pared 5 bases from V and 9 bases from J, leaving 11 bases between. The CDR3 is CASSPGPVSPLHF. CDR3 nucleotides: TGTGCCAGCAGCCCTGGACCGGTTTCACCCCTCCACTTT.

The chain couples TRBV4-3 to TRBJ2-3; D not certain. The germline CDR1 and CDR2 sequences are LGHNA and YSLEER. The CDR3 has 16 residues. V lost 4 bases, J lost 4 bases, and 18 bases lay in between. The CDR3 spells CASSPEWSLTADTQYF. The CDR3 DNA reads TGCGCCAGCAGCCCCGAATGGAGCCTAACGGCAGATACGCAGTATTTT.

The sample holds a few counts of this clonotype. This chain connects TRBV2 to TRBJ1-5, with D perhaps matching TRBD1 (6 bases). The germline V and J ends were trimmed by 4 bases and 4 bases, with 14 bases remaining between them. This CDR3 is built from 15 residues. CDR1 and CDR2 (germline): SNHLY, FYNNEI. The CDR3 here is CASSGWDGTNQPQHF. DNA of the CDR3: TGTGCCAGCAGTGGTTGGGACGGGACAAATCAGCCCCAGCATTTT.

Only a few counts were recorded for this clonotype. This chain joins TRBV28 and TRBJ2-7, with 7 bases fitting TRBD1. Unmatched junction bases numbered 9, after V lost 2 bases and J lost 2 bases. The CDR3 runs to 16 residues. CDR1 is MDHEN, CDR2 SYDVKM, per germline. CDR3: CASSLEGAERTYEQYF. The DNA of the CDR3 is TGTGCCAGCAGTTTAGAGGGGGCGGAAAGAACCTACGAGCAGTACTTC.

The V call is TRBV12-3 or TRBV12-4, the J call TRBJ2-5, with D possibly TRBD1 on 6 matching bases. CDR3 size: 13 residues. Trimming left V 8 bases short and J 4 bases short, with 14 bases between. The CDR3 DNA reads as TGTGCCAGCGGAGAGACAGGTCTAGAGACCCAGTACTTC. Amino acid sequence: CASGETGLETQYF.

This clonotype was seen only a few times. The genes are TRBV29-1 and TRBJ2-1, with TRBD2 matching over 12 bases. Germline assignment: CDR1 SQVTM and CDR2 ANQGSEA. The ends lost 7 bases at V and 8 bases at J; junction bases unmatched: 9. This CDR3 region has 14 residues. This CDR3 is CSALTSGRSDEQFF. DNA for the CDR3: TGCAGCGCATTGACTAGCGGGAGATCCGATGAGCAGTTCTTC.

The chain combines TRBV6-5 with TRBJ2-1, with 9 positions matching TRBD2. The CDR3 loop spans 18 amino acids. The V gene's germline CDR1 is MNHEY and CDR2 SVGAGI. J was trimmed by 1 base and V by 6 bases; bases with no gene match: 13. DNA of the CDR3: TGTGCCAGCAGACACGTCTACAGGACTAGCGCGTCCTACAATGAGCAGTTCTTC. Amino acid sequence: CASRHVYRTSASYNEQFF.

This clonotype occurred a few times. The chain carries TRBV5-1 and TRBJ2-3, with D possibly matching TRBD2 (6 bases). Germline CDR1 is SGHRS and CDR2 is YFSETQ. This CDR3 region has 17 residues. The ends were cut back, 2 bases at V and 0 bases at J, with 16 bases in the middle. CDR3 bases: TGCGCCAGCAGCTTCGAAGGGCGGGGTTATAGCACAGATACGCAGTATTTT. Amino acids: CASSFEGRGYSTDTQYF.

V is TRBV13 and J is TRBJ1-1; D unresolved. Germline V CDR1 and CDR2: PRHDT, FYEKMQ (reference sequence). Trimming left V 2 bases short and J 7 bases short, with 8 bases between. CDR3 size: 12 residues. The CDR3 spells CASSLYKGEAFF. For the CDR3, the DNA is TGTGCCAGCAGCTTATATAAGGGTGAAGCTTTCTTT.

The chain has TRBV12-3 or TRBV12-4 and TRBJ2-3; 8 bases map to TRBD2. Trimming at V came to 6 bases and at J to 4 bases, leaving 15 bases not matched to a gene. The CDR3 is 17 residues long. DNA of the CDR3: TGTGCCAGCAGCCCCATGGTAAGCGGGGGCCCCGCAGATACGCAGTATTTT. Protein product: CASSPMVSGGPADTQYF.

The V and J genes are TRBV12-3 or TRBV12-4 and TRBJ2-7; D possibly corresponds to TRBD2 (5 bases). This CDR3 has 14 residues. V lost 2 bases and J lost 5, with 13 bases in between. The CDR3: CASSLLGSVDEQYF. CDR3 in DNA: TGTGCCAGCAGTTTACTGGGGAGCGTGGACGAGCAGTACTTC.

The V gene is TRBV7-9, the J gene TRBJ2-3; TRBD2 matches at 11 bases. The CDR3 contains 18 residues. V was pared by 2 bases and J by 4 bases, with 11 bases of the junction left unmatched. Germline V gene lookup returns CDR1 SEHNR and CDR2 FQNEAQ (reference sequence). The CDR3, as DNA: TGTGCCAGCAGCTTACCTATTCGACTAGCGGGAATTGCAGATACGCAGTATTTT. This sequence encodes CASSLPIRLAGIADTQYF.

This clonotype was counted between two and nine times. The V gene is TRBV6-1, the J gene TRBJ2-7; TRBD1 or TRBD2 may be the D gene (5 bases each). Trimming cost V 4 bases and J 5 bases, with 15 bases left between them. The CDR3 totals 14 residues. Germline CDR1 reads MNHNS; CDR2 reads SASEGT. In DNA, the CDR3 is TGTGCCAGCAGTGTATCCAGGGAGAGGAACGAGCAGTACTTC. As protein: CASSVSRERNEQYF.

This clonotype has only a few counts. V is TRBV29-1 and J is TRBJ1-2; D is perhaps TRBD1 (5 bases). CDR1 is SQVTM, CDR2 ANQGSEA, per germline. The germline V and J ends were trimmed by 7 bases and 4 bases, with 16 bases remaining between them. This CDR3 contains 13 residues. This CDR3 reads CSAEAGSAYGYTF. DNA for the CDR3: TGCAGCGCAGAAGCAGGGTCGGCCTATGGCTACACCTTC.

V usage is TRBV28 and J usage is TRBJ2-7; 10 nucleotides line up with TRBD2. The junction had 9 bases not matched to a gene; V was cut back by 2 bases and J by 5 bases. Germline CDR1 is MDHEN and CDR2 is SYDVKM. The CDR3 is 16 residues long. DNA for the CDR3: TGTGCCAGCAGTTTAATGCTAGCGGGAGAGAAGGACGAGCAGTACTTC. The encoded protein is CASSLMLAGEKDEQYF. The whole variable domain, remainder taken from reference TRBV28 and TRBJ2-7, is DVKVTQSSRYLVKRTGEKVFLECVQDMDHENMFWYRQDPGLGLRLIYFSYDVKMKEKGDIPEGYSVSREKKERFSLILESASTNQTSMYLCASSLMLAGEKDEQYFGPGTRLTVT.